This TCR beta chain originates from a study of OX40 agonist ivuxolimab in advanced cancers. Study summary: Patients were dosed with the agonistic anti-OX40 (CD134) antibody ivuxolimab.

Patients were ineligible given autoimmune disease history or systemic immunosuppression. The CDR3 length is 10 residues. The V gene lost 8 bases and the J gene lost 5 bases, with 3 bases spanning the gap. Germline assignment: CDR1 MDHEN and CDR2 SYDVKM. TCRdb keeps only in-frame clones here, not all; method: immunoSEQ multiplex PCR. The sample has 80,000 to 100,000 clones; 80% to 95% are singletons. The V gene is TRBV28, the J gene TRBJ1-4, with D uncertain. Sample: CD4+ or CD8+ T cells sorted from blood, taken in a trial of the OX40 agonist ivuxolimab. This receptor was taken from an adult with an advanced solid tumor such as melanoma, head and neck, liver or kidney cancer. CDR3 loop: CASQNEKLFF. As DNA, the CDR3 is TGTGCCAGCCAAAATGAAAAACTGTTTTTT.